The source of this T cell receptor (beta chain) is a study of T cell responses to AZD1222 COVID-19 vaccine. Findings and caveats of the study: Only 5 or 6 individuals given AZD1222 were seropositive at baseline. Vaccine-related CD4 TCRs covered spike, predominating at 160-218 and 743-854. Sampled repertoires all dated from after the peak T cell response. Close to half of all spike-specific TCRs reportedly target regions of the variants that are unmutated.

TCRdb's copy holds only in-frame clones and misses some; the assay was immunoSEQ multiplex PCR. Of 150,000 to 200,000 clones in the sample, less than 95% were seen once. Trimming shortened V by 7 bases and J by 0 bases, and 15 bases separated the two germline ends. The germline V gene has CDR1 LNHDA and CDR2 SQIVND (reference sequence). The CDR3 spans 16 residues. For this clone: Its matching antigen is unknown.

This chain links TRBV19 with TRBJ1-4; the D is unclear. Sequenced here: peripheral blood, sampled on day 0 of AZD1222 vaccination. The sequence was collected from an adult in good health. The CDR3 DNA reads as TGTGCCAGTACCATGGGCAGCCCAACAACTAATGAAAAACTGTTTTTT. This encodes CASTMGSPTTNEKLFF.